The clone carrying this TCR beta chain showed up just a few times. Its antigen is as yet unknown. Genomic DNA of each subset was evenly split across several immunoSEQ plates. Data came from immunoSEQ multiplex PCR; TCRdb stores just in-frame clones and leaves some out. The sample consists of over a million clones, more than 75% of them appearing once. The sample is drawn from a study of shared clonotypes between healthy human individuals. Across the study: Three plates each covered CD4 naive and memory; CD8 naive two, CD8 memory one. General study points: The study found about 5% of naive CD4 clonotypes shared across several donors.

Germline V gene data show CDR1 as SGHTA and CDR2 as FQGNSA. This CDR3 has 15 amino acids. V lost 7 bases to trimming and J lost 3 bases; unmatched junction nucleotides: 9. The source of this sequence is a man aged 18 to 35 in good health. Some clones in this sample may be carry-over from other donors' samples. The material sequenced was memory CD4+ T cells from PBMCs. Regarding subset: CD45RA-negative fraction. The chain carries TRBV7-2 and TRBJ2-1; 7 bases agree with TRBD2. CDR3 DNA: TGTGCCAGCACCCCCACCGGGACTAACTACAATGAGCAGTTCTTC. Translating gives CASTPTGTNYNEQFF.